Below, one TCR beta chain is given with its context. Antigen unknown. V lost 8 bases to trimming and J lost 8 bases, with 19 bases between them. Germline V gene data show CDR1 as SEHNR and CDR2 as FQNEAQ (reference sequence). This CDR3 has 14 residues. Using immunoSEQ multiplex PCR, the repertoire was profiled, and TCRdb retains in-frame clones only, with some absent. The sample shows about 110,000 clones, about 90% of them seen only once. The sample comes from a study of T cell responses to AZD1222 COVID-19 vaccine. General observations from the study: Baseline seropositivity occurred in only a handful of AZD1222 recipients.

This receptor was taken from an adult in good health. The chain joins TRBV7-9 to TRBJ2-1; possibly TRBD1 for D (6 bases). Here the sequenced sample was peripheral blood, taken on day 0 of AZD1222 vaccination. The CDR3 region has the DNA TGTGCCAGCCCAGGGGACCACAAGAGCCATGAGCAGTTCTTC. It specifies CASPGDHKSHEQFF.